The entry below gives a single T cell receptor (beta chain) sequence along with its context. Its target is unknown. Here immunoSEQ multiplex PCR was the method, and the copy in TCRdb shows in-frame clones only, minus some. In the table there are under 40,000 clones, under 90% of which are singletons. The CDR3 is made up of 14 amino acids. J was trimmed by 2 bases and V by 3 bases; bases with no gene match: 1. From germline, CDR1 is SNHLY and CDR2 FYNNEI. This entry comes from a study of T cells in localized non-small cell lung cancer. Study-wide results and caveats: Sequencing, confined to only one tumor region, leaves heterogeneity possible. A denser population of T cells in blood accompanied longer overall survival. When the top 100 tumor clones were examined, a median about 60 of them also appeared in the adjacent lung, which was paired and uninvolved. Tumor trailed uninvolved adjacent lung in T cell clonality, which peaked there.

The source is a male donor at least 60 years old with stage III lung adenocarcinoma. The sequenced sample was peripheral blood, obtained before any cancer treatment. The gene calls are TRBV2 and TRBJ1-3; 7 nucleotides line up with TRBD1. CDR3 residues: CASSDDRAGNTIYF. The CDR3 nucleotides read TGTGCCAGCAGTGATGACAGGGCTGGAAACACCATATATTTT.